This T cell receptor (beta chain) was identified in a study of blood T cell repertoires in COVID-19. Whole-study context: Samples taken during acute and convalescent COVID-19 were collected in the United States, Italy and Spain. PBMCs, B-cell-depleted T cells, or T cells were the source of the cDNA or gDNA that made up the material.

Clones were sequenced by immunoSEQ multiplex PCR, and TCRdb holds only the in-frame ones, with some missing. The top ten hold roughly 16% of the sample, which has 50,000 to 65,000 clones, 80% to 85% seen once. V was trimmed by 4 bases and J by 5 bases, leaving 15 bases between them. This CDR3 has 15 residues. The germline V gene has CDR1 SGHNT and CDR2 YYREEE (reference sequence). This clone appeared a few times. Sequences were obtained from peripheral blood. The chain combines TRBV5-4 with TRBJ1-4; a weak D match, TRBD1 (5 bases). This TCR was sampled from a man aged 55-75 years with COVID-19, enrolled during active disease. The DNA of the CDR3 is TGTGCCAGCAGCACCCAACAGGAGGGGAATGAAAAACTGTTTTTT. This encodes CASSTQQEGNEKLFF.